This T cell receptor (beta chain) came from a study of cytomegalovirus exposure and HLA in healthy donors. Points on this clone: Its antigen is unidentified.

Findings of the study overall: As confirmed in vitro, a few CMV-associated chains were specific for CMV antigens.

Produced via immunoSEQ multiplex PCR; TCRdb's table is partial and in-frame only. The top ten clones hold 2% of a sample with some 240,000 clones, more than 75% of them seen once. This CDR3 contains 15 residues. V was clipped by 3 bases and J by 6 bases; unmatched bases: 7. Germline V CDR1 and CDR2: SEHNR, FQNEAQ (reference sequence). The rearrangement joins TRBV7-9 to TRBJ2-1; TRBD1 matches at 8 bases. The receptor was derived from a woman aged 18-29 years in good health and CMV-seropositive. Input material: PBMCs. The CDR3 loop reads CASSFWTGTGNEQFF. The CDR3 DNA is TGTGCCAGCAGCTTCTGGACAGGGACCGGCAATGAGCAGTTCTTC.